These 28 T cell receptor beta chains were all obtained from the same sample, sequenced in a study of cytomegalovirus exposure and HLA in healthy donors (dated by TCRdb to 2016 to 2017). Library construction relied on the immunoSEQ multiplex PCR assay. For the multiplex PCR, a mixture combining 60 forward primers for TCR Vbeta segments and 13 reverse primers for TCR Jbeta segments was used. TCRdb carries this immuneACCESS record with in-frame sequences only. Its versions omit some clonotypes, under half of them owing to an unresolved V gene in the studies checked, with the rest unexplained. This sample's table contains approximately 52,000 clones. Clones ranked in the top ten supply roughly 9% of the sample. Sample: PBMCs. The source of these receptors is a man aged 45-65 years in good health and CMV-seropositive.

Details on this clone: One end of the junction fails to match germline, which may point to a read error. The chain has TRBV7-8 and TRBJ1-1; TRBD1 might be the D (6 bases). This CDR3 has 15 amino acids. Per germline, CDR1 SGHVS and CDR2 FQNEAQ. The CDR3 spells CASSLWRGLKTEAFF. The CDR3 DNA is TGTGCCAGCAGCTTATGGCGGGGGCTGAAGACTGAAGCTTTCTTT.

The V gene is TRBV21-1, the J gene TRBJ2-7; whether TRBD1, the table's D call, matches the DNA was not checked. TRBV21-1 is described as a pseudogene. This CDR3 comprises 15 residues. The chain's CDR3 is CASSEIRDTVYEQYF. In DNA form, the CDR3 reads TGTGCCAGCAGCGAGATCCGGGACACCGTCTACGAGCAGTACTTC.

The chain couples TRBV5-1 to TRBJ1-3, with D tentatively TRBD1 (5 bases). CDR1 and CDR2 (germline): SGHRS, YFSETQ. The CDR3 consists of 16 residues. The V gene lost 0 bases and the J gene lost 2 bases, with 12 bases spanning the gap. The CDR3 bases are TGCGCCAGCAGCTTGGCCTCTGGGGCAACTGGAAACACCATATATTTT. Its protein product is CASSLASGATGNTIYF.

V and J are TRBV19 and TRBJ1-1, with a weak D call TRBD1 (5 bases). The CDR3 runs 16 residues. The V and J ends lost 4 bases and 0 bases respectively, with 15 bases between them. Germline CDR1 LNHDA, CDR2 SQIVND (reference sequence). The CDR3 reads CASSTGEVGMNTEAFF. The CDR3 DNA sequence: TGTGCCAGTAGTACGGGGGAAGTGGGAATGAACACTGAAGCTTTCTTT. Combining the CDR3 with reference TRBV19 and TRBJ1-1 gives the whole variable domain DGGITQSPKYLFRKEGQNVTLSCEQNLNHDAMYWYRQDPGQGLRLIYYSQIVNDFQKGDIAEGYSVSREKKESFPLTVTSAQKNPTAFYLCASSTGEVGMNTEAFFGQGTRLTVV.

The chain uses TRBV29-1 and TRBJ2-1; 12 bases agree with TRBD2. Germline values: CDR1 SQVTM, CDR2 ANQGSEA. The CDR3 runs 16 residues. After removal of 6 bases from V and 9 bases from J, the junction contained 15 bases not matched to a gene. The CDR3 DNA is TGCAGCGTGGCTAGACTAGCGGGAGTAGGGAACACTGAGCAGTTCTTC. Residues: CSVARLAGVGNTEQFF.

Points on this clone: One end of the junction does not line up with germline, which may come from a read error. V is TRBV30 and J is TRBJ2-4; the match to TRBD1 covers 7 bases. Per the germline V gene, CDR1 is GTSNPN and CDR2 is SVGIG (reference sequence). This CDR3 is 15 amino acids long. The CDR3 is CAGSSSRGLKNIQYF. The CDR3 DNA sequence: TGTGCCGGGAGTTCAAGTAGGGGGCTCAAAAACATTCAGTACTTC.

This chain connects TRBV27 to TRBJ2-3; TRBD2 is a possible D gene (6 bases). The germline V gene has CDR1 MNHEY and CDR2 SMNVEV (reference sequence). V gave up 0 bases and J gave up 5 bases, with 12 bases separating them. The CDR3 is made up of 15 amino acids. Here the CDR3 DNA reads TGTGCCAGCAGTTTATCGGGACTGCCCGGAGATACGCAGTATTTT. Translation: CASSLSGLPGDTQYF.

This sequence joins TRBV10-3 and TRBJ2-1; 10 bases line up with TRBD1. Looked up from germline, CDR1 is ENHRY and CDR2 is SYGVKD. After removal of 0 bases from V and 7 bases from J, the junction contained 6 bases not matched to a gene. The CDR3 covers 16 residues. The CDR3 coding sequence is TGTGCCATCAGTGAGTCGAGACAGGGGGCTTCGAATGAGCAGTTCTTC. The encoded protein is CAISESRQGASNEQFF.

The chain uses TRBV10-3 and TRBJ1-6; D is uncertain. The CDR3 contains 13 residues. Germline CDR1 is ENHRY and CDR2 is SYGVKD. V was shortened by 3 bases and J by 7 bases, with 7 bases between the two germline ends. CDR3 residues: CAISEQPNSPLHF. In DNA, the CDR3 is TGTGCCATCAGTGAACAGCCAAATTCACCCCTCCACTTT.

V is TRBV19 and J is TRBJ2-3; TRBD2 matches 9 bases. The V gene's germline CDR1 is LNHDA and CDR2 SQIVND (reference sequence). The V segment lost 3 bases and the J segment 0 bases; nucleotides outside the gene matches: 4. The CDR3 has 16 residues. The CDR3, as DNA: TGTGCCAGTAGTATCCGAGCGGGGGGCAGCACAGATACGCAGTATTTT. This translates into CASSIRAGGSTDTQYF.

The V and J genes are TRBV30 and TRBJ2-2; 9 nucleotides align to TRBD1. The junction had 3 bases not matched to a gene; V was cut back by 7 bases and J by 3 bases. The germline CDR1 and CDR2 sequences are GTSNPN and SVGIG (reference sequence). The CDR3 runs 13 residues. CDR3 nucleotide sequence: TGTGCCTTCCGGACAGGGGACACCGGGGAGCTGTTTTTT. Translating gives CAFRTGDTGELFF.

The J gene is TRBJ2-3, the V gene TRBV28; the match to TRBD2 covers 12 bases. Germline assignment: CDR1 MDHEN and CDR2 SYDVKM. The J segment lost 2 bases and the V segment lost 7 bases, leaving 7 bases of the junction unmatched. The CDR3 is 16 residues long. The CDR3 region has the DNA TGTGCCAGCACCGGACTAGCGGGATACCCCACAGATACGCAGTATTTT. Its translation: CASTGLAGYPTDTQYF.

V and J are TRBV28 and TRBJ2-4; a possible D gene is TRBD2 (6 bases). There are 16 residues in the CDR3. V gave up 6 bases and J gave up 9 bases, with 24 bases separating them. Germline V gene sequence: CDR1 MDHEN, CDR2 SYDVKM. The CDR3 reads CASSPLGLSKPGIQYF. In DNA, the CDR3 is TGTGCCAGCAGCCCCCTGGGACTTAGCAAACCTGGCATTCAGTACTTC.

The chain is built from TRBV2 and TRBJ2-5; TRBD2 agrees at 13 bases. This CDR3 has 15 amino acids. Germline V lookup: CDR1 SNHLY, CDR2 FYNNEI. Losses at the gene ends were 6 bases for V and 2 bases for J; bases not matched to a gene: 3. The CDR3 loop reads CASRGLAGPQETQYF. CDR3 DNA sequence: TGTGCCAGCAGGGGACTAGCGGGGCCTCAAGAGACCCAGTACTTC.

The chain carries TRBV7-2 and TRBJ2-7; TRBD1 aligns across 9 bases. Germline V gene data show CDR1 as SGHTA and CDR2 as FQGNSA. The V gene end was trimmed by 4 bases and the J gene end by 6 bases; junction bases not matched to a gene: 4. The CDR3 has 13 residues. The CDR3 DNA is TGTGCCAGCAGCTACCGACAGGGGGGCGAGCAGTACTTC. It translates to CASSYRQGGEQYF. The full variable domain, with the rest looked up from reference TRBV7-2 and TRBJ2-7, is GAGVSQSPSNKVTEKGKDVELRCDPISGHTALYWYRQSLGQGLEFLIYFQGNSAPDKSGLPSDRFSAERTGGSVSTLTIQRTQQEDSAVYLCASSYRQGGEQYFGPGTRLTVT.

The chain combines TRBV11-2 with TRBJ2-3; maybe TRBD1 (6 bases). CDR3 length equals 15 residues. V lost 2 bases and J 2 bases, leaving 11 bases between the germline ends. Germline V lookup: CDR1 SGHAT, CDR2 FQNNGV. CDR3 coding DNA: TGTGCCAGCAGCTTAAGGGGGACAATCACAGATACGCAGTATTTT. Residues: CASSLRGTITDTQYF.

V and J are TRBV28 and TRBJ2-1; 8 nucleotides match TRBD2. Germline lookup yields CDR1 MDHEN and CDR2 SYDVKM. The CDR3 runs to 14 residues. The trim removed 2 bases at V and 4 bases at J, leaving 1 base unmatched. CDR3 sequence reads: CASSLTGGYNEQFF. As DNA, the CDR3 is TGTGCCAGCAGTTTAACGGGAGGGTACAATGAGCAGTTCTTC.

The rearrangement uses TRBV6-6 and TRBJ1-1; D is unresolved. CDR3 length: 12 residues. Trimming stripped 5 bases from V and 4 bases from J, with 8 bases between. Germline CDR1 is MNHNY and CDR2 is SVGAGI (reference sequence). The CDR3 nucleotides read TGTGCCAGCAGTGAGGGTTTCACTGAAGCTTTCTTT. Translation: CASSEGFTEAFF.

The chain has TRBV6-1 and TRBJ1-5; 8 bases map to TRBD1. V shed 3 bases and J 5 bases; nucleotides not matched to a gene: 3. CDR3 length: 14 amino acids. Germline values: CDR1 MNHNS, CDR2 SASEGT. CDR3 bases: TGTGCCAGCAGTGACGGACAGGGCGATCAGCCCCAGCATTTT. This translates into CASSDGQGDQPQHF.

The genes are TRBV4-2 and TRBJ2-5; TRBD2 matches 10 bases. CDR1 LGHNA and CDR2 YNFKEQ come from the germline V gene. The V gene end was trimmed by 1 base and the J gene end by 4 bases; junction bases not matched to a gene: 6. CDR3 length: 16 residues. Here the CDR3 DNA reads TGTGCCAGCAGCCAAGGGCTAGCGGGAGTTGGAGAGACCCAGTACTTC. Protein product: CASSQGLAGVGETQYF.

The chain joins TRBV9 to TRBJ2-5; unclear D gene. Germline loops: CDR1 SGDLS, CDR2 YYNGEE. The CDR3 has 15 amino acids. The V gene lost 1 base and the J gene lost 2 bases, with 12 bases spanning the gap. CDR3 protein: CASSVLGLGQETQYF. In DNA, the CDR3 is TGTGCCAGCAGCGTATTGGGCTTGGGTCAAGAGACCCAGTACTTC.

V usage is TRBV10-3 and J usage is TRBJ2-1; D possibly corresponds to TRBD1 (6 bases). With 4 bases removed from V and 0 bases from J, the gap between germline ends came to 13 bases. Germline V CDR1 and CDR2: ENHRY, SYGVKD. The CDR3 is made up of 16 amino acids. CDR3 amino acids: CAISGGHLSSYNEQFF. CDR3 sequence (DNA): TGTGCCATCAGTGGGGGACATCTAAGCTCCTACAATGAGCAGTTCTTC.

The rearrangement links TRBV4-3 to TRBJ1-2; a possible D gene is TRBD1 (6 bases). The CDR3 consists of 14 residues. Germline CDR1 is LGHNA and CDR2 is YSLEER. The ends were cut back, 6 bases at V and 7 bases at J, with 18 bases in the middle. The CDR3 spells CASRPHRASGGYTF. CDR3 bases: TGCGCCAGCAGACCTCACAGGGCTTCGGGTGGCTACACCTTC.

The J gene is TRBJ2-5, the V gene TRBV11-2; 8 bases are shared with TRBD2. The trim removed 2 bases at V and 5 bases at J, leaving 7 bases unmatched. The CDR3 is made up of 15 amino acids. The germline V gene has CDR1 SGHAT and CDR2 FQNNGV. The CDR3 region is CASSLRRGDRETQYF. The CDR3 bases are TGTGCCAGCAGCTTAAGGCGGGGGGACCGGGAGACCCAGTACTTC.

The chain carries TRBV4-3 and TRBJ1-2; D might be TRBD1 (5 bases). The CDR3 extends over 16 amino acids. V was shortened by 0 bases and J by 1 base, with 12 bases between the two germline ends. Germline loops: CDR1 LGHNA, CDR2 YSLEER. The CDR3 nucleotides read TGCGCCAGCAGCCAAGAGGGGGGGACCGTTAACTATGGCTACACCTTC. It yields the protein CASSQEGGTVNYGYTF.

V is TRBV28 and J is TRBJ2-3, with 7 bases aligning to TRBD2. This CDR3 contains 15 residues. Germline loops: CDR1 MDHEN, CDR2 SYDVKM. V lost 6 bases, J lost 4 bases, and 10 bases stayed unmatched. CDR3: CASRALSGWADTQYF. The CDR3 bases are TGTGCCAGCAGAGCCCTTAGCGGGTGGGCAGATACGCAGTATTTT.

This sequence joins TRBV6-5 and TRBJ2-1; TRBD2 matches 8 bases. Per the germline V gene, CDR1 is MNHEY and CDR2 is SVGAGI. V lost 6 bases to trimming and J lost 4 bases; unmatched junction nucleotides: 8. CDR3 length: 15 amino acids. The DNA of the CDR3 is TGTGCCAGCAGCACTTCGGGGGGGCCTTACAATGAGCAGTTCTTC. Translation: CASSTSGGPYNEQFF.

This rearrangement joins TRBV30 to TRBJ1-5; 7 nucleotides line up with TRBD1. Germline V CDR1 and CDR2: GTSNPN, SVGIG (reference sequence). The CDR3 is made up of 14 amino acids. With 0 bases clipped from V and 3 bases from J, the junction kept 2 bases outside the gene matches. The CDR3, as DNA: TGTGCCTGGAGTGTAAGGGGGCCCAATCAGCCCCAGCATTTT. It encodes CAWSVRGPNQPQHF. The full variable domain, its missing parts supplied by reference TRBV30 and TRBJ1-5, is SQTIHQWPATLVQPVGSPLSLECTVEGTSNPNLYWYRQAAGRGLQLLFYSVGIGQISSEVPQNLSASRPQDRQFILSSKKLLLSDSGFYLCAWSVRGPNQPQHFGDGTRLSIL.